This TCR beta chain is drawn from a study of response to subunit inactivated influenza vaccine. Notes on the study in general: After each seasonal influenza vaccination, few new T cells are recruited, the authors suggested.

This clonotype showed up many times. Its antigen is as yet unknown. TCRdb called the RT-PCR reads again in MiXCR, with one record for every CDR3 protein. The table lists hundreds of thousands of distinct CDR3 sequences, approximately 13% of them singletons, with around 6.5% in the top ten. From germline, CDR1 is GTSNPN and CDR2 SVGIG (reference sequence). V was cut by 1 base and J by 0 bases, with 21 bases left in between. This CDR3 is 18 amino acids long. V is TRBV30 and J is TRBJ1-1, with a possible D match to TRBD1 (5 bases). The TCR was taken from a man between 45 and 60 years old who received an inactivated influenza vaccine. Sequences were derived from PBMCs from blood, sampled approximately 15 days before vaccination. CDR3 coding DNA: TGTGCCTGGAGTGCCCAGGGAGTGTGGGGAAATTTGAACACTGAAGCTTTCTTT. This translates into CAWSAQGVWGNLNTEAFF.